The subject of this entry is one TCR beta chain. Its antigen is undetermined. TCRdb's copy holds only in-frame clones and misses some; the assay was immunoSEQ multiplex PCR. Among fewer than 45,000 clones, 90% to 95% were seen once, and the ten largest hold 7% to 9%. This entry is derived from a study of T cells in tuberculosis. Overall study: CD1B tetramers identified T cells specific for mycobacterial lipid GMM. In South Africa, adults with active tuberculosis were compared with IGRA-negative and latently infected IGRA-positive adolescents. Study observations and caveats: Classification accuracy was 80% to 90% (AUROC over 0.85) with the GMM-specific repertoire.

Germline trimming cut 7 bases from V and 0 bases from J; bases unmatched to any gene: 3. CDR3 length: 14 amino acids. Germline assignment: CDR1 LGHNT and CDR2 FRNRAP. The chain is built from TRBV12-5 and TRBJ2-3; TRBD2 matches at 8 bases. The sequenced sample was PBMCs. This TCR came from a donor aged 10 to 29 with latent tuberculosis or without tuberculosis infection. The CDR3 nucleotides are TGTGCTAGTGCCCGGGGGGGGAGCACAGATACGCAGTATTTT. Its translation: CASARGGSTDTQYF.